Below, one T cell receptor (beta chain) is given with its context. Its antigen is not known. The data belong to a study of cytomegalovirus exposure and HLA in healthy donors. Overall study findings and caveats: A reported reduction in N-insertions relative to the approximately 640-donor mean was seen in an Asian-associated ancestry cluster in a later analysis.

Both 60 Vbeta primers and 13 Jbeta primers went into the PCR. The table came from immunoSEQ multiplex PCR; TCRdb's copy has only in-frame clones and leaves some out. The data contain 200,000 or so clones, 70% to 80% of them singletons. With V trimmed by 3 bases and J by 0 bases, 6 bases remained unmatched. CDR3 length: 18 residues. Germline V gene sequence: CDR1 SGHDT, CDR2 YYEEEE. This receptor was taken from a male donor in good health and CMV-seropositive. The chain uses TRBV5-6 and TRBJ2-1; 13 bases fit TRBD2. What was sequenced was PBMCs. CDR3 DNA sequence: TGTGCCAGCAGCTCAGGACTAGCGGGGGCGAGCTCCTACAATGAGCAGTTCTTC. This gives the protein CASSSGLAGASSYNEQFF. Supplemented by reference TRBV5-6 and TRBJ2-1, the full variable domain reads DAGVTQSPTHLIKTRGQQVTLRCSPKSGHDTVSWYQQALGQGPQFIFQYYEEEERQRGNFPDRFSGHQFPNYSSELNVNALLLGDSALYLCASSSGLAGASSYNEQFFGPGTRLTVL.